The entry below describes one T cell receptor (beta chain). As yet, its antigen is unknown. The CDR3 does not close with the conserved phenylalanine or tryptophan, likely indicating a read error. Three rounds of nested PCR, following a modified ARM-PCR protocol, produced the TCRbeta library. TCRdb independently ran MiXCR on the multiplex PCR reads; one entry per CDR3 protein. Seen here are roughly 75,000 distinct CDR3 sequences, around four fifths observed once, and the top ten hold approximately 12%. The CDR3 totals 15 residues. Germline-derived CDR1 and CDR2 are MGHRA and YSYEKL. The template was RNA from unsorted bulk tissue. Newly diagnosed lung cancer patients had thoracic surgery in China, August–November 2014, without prior chemotherapy. These data belong to a study of tumor and adjacent non-tumor tissue in lung cancer. In the study overall: Histology: about 13 adenocarcinoma, a couple of squamous cell carcinoma, 1 small cell lung cancer.

General study findings and limits: Tumor repertoires had a smaller top 100 clone share than normal lung. Shorter survival was associated with higher TCR diversity in tumors.

The source material was lung tumor tissue. The chain links TRBV4-1 to TRBJ2-2; TRBD1 aligns across 10 bases. The source is a woman aged 45-65 years with non-small cell lung cancer. CDR3 nucleotides: TGTGCCAGCAGCCTCCGACAGGGGGCGGGCGGGGAGCTGTTTTGT. Its protein is CASSLRQGAGGELFC.